Sequencing of this T cell receptor beta chain was carried out in a study of T cells in Graves' hyperthyroidism and ophthalmopathy. The CDR3 is made up of 18 amino acids. Germline-derived CDR1 and CDR2 are MGHRA and YSYEKL. The trim removed 4 bases at V and 5 bases at J, leaving 14 bases unmatched. Regions amplified from RNA transcripts were the TCR beta CDR3 regions. Initially, a first-round RT-PCR of the TCR CDR3 employed the HTBI primer set. TCRdb re-analysed the multiplex PCR reads in MiXCR, keeping a single row per CDR3 protein. The sample consists of around 350,000 distinct CDR3 sequences, approximately 20% of them appearing once.

Source material: blood. This chain joins TRBV4-1 and TRBJ2-5; 12 bases are shared with TRBD2. The source of this sequence is a woman younger than 35 with Graves' hyperthyroidism. The CDR3: CASSRGLAGNLLGETQYF. The CDR3 DNA reads TGCGCCAGCAGCCGCGGACTAGCGGGGAATCTGTTGGGGGAGACCCAGTACTTC.